This T cell receptor beta chain originates from a study of CD8 T cells in ankylosing spondylitis. Study outcomes and limitations: Disease-associated clones were reportedly significantly overrepresented in matched ankylosing spondylitis synovial fluid. What seemed typical of ankylosing spondylitis blood was a TCR beta motif built from about eight highly homologous variants. Disease-linked clones had a CD8+ phenotype and relatively low frequency in peripheral blood. A number of the motif variants had already been described in reactive arthritis synovial fluid and blood.

Trimming took 0 bases from V and 3 from J, leaving 7 bases between them. The CDR3 extends over 14 amino acids. Germline CDR1 is WNHNN and CDR2 is SYGVQD (reference sequence). By quantitative 5'-RACE with molecular barcodes, the TCR beta libraries were made. TCRdb reanalysed the 5' RACE reads using MiXCR and keeps one entry per CDR3 protein. The sample has about 460,000 distinct CDR3 sequences; about 5.4% are singletons. This clonotype showed up many times. Its antigen is as yet unknown. The origin of this receptor is a male donor with ankylosing spondylitis. The sample taken for sequencing was blood, either unsorted or a sorted T cell fraction (not recorded which). This chain uses TRBV10-1 with TRBJ2-3; D remains ambiguous. For the CDR3, the DNA is TGCGCCAGCAGTGAGTCGAGAGTAACAGATACGCAGTATTTT. Translating it yields CASSESRVTDTQYF.